Listed below are T cell receptor beta chains from one sample, sequenced in a study of T cell responses to AZD1222 COVID-19 vaccine. The method was immunoSEQ multiplex PCR; TCRdb's version includes in-frame clones alone and lacks a portion of them. The sample holds 150,000 to 200,000 clones; about 91% are singletons and the top ten take 1.3%. The sequencing used peripheral blood, collected 28 days after the second AZD1222 dose. The receptors stem from an adult who received the AZD1222 COVID-19 vaccine. Each CDR3 is given with its conserved first and last residue.

TRBV3-1/TRBV3-2 CASSAVHGYTF
TRBV30 CAWSAWDSYNSPLHF
TRBV28 CASSFPRTGKGTQYF
TRBV29-1 CSVEETGGRGYTF
TRBV7-9 CASTHTGTGVSSGIYEQYF
TRBV7-7 CASSVGSSYEQYF
TRBV6-1 CASSEGTASTEAFF
TRBV1 CTSTGVLNTGELFF
TRBV24-1 CATSDRAPCRESNQPQHF
TRBV5-4 CASSPSPETQYF
TRBV30 CAWRRNGAEAFF
TRBV28 CASSLIPQGRHTEAFF
TRBV6-6 CASSRGAGQNSNQPQHF
TRBV7-2 CASSLFTGGRPWQFF
TRBV5-6 CASSSDRGNSPLHF
TRBV7-6 CASSSSDSMDSEQYF
TRBV6-5 CASGAGGSYNEQFF
TRBV29-1 CSVGLGSTGGYTF
TRBV5-6 CASSPGGGRQYF
TRBV30 CAWRGFSGSRYNEQFF
TRBV18 CASSPPGGPQSNTEAFF
TRBV6-4 CASTNGESNTEAFF
TRBV5-5 CASSLVLSTDTQYF
TRBV28 CASSRGDYGYTF
TRBV20-1 CSASRRDGGSQPQHF
TRBV11-2 CASSLDSWNMEGLGLGGYTF
TRBV4-3 CASSKSVVQSNQPQHF
TRBV6-4 CASSARGYPNYGYTF
TRBV11-2 CASSVGQNPWGEAFF